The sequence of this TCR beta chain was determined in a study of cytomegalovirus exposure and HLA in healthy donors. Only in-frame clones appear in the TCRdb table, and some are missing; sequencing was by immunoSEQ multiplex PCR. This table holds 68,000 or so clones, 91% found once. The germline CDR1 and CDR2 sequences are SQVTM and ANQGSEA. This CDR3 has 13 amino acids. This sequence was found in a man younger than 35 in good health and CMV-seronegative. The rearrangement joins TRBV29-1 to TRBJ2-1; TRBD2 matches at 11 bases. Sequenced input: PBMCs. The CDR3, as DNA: TGCACCACGACTAGCGGGGCCGACAATGAGCAGTTCTTC. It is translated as CTTTSGADNEQFF.